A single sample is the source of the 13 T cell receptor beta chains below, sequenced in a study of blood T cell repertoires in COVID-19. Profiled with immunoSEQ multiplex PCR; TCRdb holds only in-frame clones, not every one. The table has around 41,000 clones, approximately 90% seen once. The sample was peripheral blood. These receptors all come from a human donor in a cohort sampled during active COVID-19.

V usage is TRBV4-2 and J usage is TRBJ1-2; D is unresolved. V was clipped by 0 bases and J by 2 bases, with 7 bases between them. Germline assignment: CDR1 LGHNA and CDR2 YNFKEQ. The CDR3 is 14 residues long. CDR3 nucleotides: TGTGCCAGCAGCCAAGAAGGAGGAAACTATGGCTACACCTTC. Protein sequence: CASSQEGGNYGYTF.

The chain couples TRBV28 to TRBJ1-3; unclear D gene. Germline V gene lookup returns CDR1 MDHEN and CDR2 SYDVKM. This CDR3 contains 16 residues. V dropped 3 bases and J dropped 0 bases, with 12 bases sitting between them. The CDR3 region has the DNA TGTGCCAGCAGTTTGGGGAGGCGGAACTCTGGAAACACCATATATTTT. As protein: CASSLGRRNSGNTIYF.

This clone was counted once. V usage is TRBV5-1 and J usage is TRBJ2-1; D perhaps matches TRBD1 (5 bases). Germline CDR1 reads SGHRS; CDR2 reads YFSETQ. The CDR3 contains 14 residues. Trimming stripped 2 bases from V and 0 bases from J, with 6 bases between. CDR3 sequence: CASSLDSSYNEQFF. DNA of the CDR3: TGCGCCAGCAGCTTAGACAGCTCCTACAATGAGCAGTTCTTC.

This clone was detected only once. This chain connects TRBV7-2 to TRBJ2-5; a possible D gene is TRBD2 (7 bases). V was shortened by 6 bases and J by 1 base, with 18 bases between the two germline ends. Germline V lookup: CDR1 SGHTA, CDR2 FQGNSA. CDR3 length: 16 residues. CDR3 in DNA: TGTGCCAGCAGTCTAGGGGGGGGGCGAATCCAAGAGACCCAGTACTTC. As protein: CASSLGGGRIQETQYF.

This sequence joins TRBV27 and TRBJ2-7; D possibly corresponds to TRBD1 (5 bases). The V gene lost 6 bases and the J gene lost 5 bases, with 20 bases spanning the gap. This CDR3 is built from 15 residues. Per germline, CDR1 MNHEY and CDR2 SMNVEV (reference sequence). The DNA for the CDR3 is TGTGCCAGCAGATTGACCAGGACAAGTGGCCACGAGCAGTACTTC. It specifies CASRLTRTSGHEQYF.

CDR3: CASSLGTGSTEAFF. The CDR3 nucleotides read TGTGCCAGCAGCTTAGGGACAGGGAGTACTGAAGCTTTCTTT. The chain joins TRBV11-2 to TRBJ1-1; 8 positions agree with TRBD1. V shed 1 base, J shed 5 bases, and the junction held 3 bases outside the gene matches. CDR3 length: 14 residues. Germline V gene data show CDR1 as SGHAT and CDR2 as FQNNGV.

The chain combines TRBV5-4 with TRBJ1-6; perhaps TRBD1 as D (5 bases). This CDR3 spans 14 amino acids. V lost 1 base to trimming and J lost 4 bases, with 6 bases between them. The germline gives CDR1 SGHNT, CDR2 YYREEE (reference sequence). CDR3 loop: CASSLPGYNSPLHF. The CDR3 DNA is TGTGCCAGCAGCTTGCCAGGGTATAATTCACCCCTCCACTTT.

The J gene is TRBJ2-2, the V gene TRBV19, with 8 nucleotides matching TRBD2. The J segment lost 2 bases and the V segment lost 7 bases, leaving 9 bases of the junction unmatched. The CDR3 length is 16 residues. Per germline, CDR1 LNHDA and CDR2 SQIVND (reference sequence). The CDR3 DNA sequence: TGTGCCAGTATCGATCCGGGGGGGCCTAACACCGGGGAGCTGTTTTTT. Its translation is CASIDPGGPNTGELFF. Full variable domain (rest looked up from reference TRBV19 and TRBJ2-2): DGGITQSPKYLFRKEGQNVTLSCEQNLNHDAMYWYRQDPGQGLRLIYYSQIVNDFQKGDIAEGYSVSREKKESFPLTVTSAQKNPTAFYLCASIDPGGPNTGELFFGEGSRLTVL.

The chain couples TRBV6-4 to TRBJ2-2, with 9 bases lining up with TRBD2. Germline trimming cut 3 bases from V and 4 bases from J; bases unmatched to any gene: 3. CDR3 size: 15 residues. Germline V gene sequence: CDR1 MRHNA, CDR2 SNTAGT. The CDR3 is CASSEAGGGTGELFF. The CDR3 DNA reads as TGTGCCAGCAGTGAAGCGGGAGGTGGCACCGGGGAGCTGTTTTTT.

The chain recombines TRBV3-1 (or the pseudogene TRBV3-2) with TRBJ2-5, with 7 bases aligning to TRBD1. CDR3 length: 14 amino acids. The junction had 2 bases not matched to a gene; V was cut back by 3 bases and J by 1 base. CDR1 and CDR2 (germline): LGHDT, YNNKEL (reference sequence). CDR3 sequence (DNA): TGTGCCAGCAGCCAGGGGACAGCCCAAGAGACCCAGTACTTC. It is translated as CASSQGTAQETQYF.

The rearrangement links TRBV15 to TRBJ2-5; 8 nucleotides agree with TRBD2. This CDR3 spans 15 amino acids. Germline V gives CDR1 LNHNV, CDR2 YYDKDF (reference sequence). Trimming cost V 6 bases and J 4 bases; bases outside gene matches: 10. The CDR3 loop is CATSTPSAGGETQYF. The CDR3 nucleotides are TGTGCCACCAGTACCCCGTCCGCGGGGGGAGAGACCCAGTACTTC.

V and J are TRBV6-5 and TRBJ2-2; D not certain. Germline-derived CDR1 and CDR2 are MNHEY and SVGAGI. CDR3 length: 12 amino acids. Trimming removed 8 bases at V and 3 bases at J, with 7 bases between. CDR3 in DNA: TGTGCCAGCGCCCTATACACCGGGGAGCTGTTTTTT. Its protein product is CASALYTGELFF.

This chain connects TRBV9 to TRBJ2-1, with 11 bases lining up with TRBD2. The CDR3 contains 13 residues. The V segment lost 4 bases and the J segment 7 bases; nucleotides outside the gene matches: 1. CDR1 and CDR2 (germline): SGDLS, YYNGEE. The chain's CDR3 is CASSSSGGNEQFF. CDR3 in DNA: TGTGCCAGCAGCTCTAGCGGGGGGAATGAGCAGTTCTTC.